This is a list of T cell receptor beta chains from one sample in a study of cytomegalovirus exposure and HLA in healthy donors. Sequenced by immunoSEQ multiplex PCR; TCRdb stores in-frame clones only, minus some. The sample comprises 65,000 to 100,000 clones, around 75% of which are singletons, and about 2.2% rests with the top ten. Material for sequencing was PBMCs. Source of these receptors: a man aged 35-49 years in good health and CMV-seronegative. Each CDR3 is given with its conserved first and last residue. The D gene is left open where the match is weak. The listing skips clone size in some rows; elsewhere it reads once, few, many or a size class.

clone_size	j_call	d_call	v_call	cdr3_nt	cdr3_aa
-	TRBJ2-1	-	TRBV5-5	TGTGCCAGCACCTTTACGGCGGTTAATGAGCAGTTCTTC	CASTFTAVNEQFF
-	TRBJ1-5	-	TRBV7-9	TGTGCCAGCAGCTTAGCGCTCGGCGGGCGCAATCAGCCCCAGCATTTT	CASSLALGGRNQPQHF
-	TRBJ2-3	-	TRBV5-1	TGCGCCAGCAGCTTCTTGCGGGGTACAGATACGCAGTATTTT	CASSFLRGTDTQYF
-	TRBJ2-7	TRBD1	TRBV2	TGTGCCAGCGGGGATTTAGGGGGCGGGCTCGAGCAGTACTTC	CASGDLGGGLEQYF
-	TRBJ1-1	-	TRBV18	TGTGCCAGCTCCGGCAGCACGGGGTGGACTGAAGCTTTCTTT	CASSGSTGWTEAFF
-	TRBJ2-5	TRBD2	TRBV5-1	TGCGCCAGCAGCGGTAGCGGGGGGATACAAGAGACCCAGTACTTC	CASSGSGGIQETQYF
-	TRBJ1-1	-	TRBV7-2	TGTGCCAGCAGCTACAGGGAAAGGACTGAAGCTTTCTTT	CASSYRERTEAFF
-	TRBJ1-2	TRBD1	TRBV18	TGTGCCAGCTCTCAGGGGGATCGTGGCTACACCTTC	CASSQGDRGYTF
-	TRBJ2-5	-	TRBV5-6	TGTGCCAGCAGCTTGGGGTCTGGGGGCATGGAGACCCAGTACTTC	CASSLGSGGMETQYF
-	TRBJ2-7	-	TRBV9	TGTGCCAGCAGCGCTTTAGCAGACTCCTACGAGCAGTACTTC	CASSALADSYEQYF
-	TRBJ2-7	-	TRBV5-1	TGCGCCAGCAGGTTGGAACAGGGAACCTACGAGCAGTACTTC	CASRLEQGTYEQYF
few	TRBJ1-5	-	TRBV19	TGTGCCAGTATGGATTCGGACAATCGGCCTCTAGGGAATCAGCCCCAGCATTTT	CASMDSDNRPLGNQPQHF
-	TRBJ2-2	TRBD2	TRBV28	TGTGCCAGCAGTTTCATTAGCGGGACTTGGAACACCGGGGAGCTGTTTTTT	CASSFISGTWNTGELFF
-	TRBJ2-7	-	TRBV15	TGTGCCACCAGAAGGGTCGAGGGATTTTCCTACGAGCAGTACTTC	CATRRVEGFSYEQYF
-	TRBJ1-1	-	TRBV6-5	TGTGCCAGCAGTTACTCGAACGGTAGAACTGAAGCTTTCTTT	CASSYSNGRTEAFF
-	TRBJ2-1	-	TRBV7-9	TGTGCCAGCAGCTTGGGGCAGGGCCTATACAATGAGCAGTTCTTC	CASSLGQGLYNEQFF
-	TRBJ1-2	-	TRBV10-3	TGTGCCATCAGTGAGTCTGGCAGGGGTGGGGACTATGGCTACACCTTC	CAISESGRGGDYGYTF
few	TRBJ1-5	TRBD1	TRBV4-1	TGCGCCAGCAGCCAGAGTGGGGACAGGGGCAATCAGCCCCAGCATTTT	CASSQSGDRGNQPQHF
-	TRBJ2-1	-	TRBV10-3	TGTGCCATCAGTGTCCTAGGTAATGAGCAGTTCTTC	CAISVLGNEQFF
-	TRBJ2-1	-	TRBV15	TGTGCCACCAGCAGCAGCAATGAGCAGTTCTTC	CATSSSNEQFF
-	TRBJ2-1	TRBD1	TRBV6-1	TGTGCCAGCAGCGGACAGGGGATGAGGGAGCAGTTCTTC	CASSGQGMREQFF
-	TRBJ2-1	-	TRBV9	TGTGCCAGCAGCGTAGTTACAAGCTACAATGAGCAGTTCTTC	CASSVVTSYNEQFF
-	TRBJ2-7	TRBD2	TRBV5-3	TGTGCCAGGGGGTCTCGTGGGGGAGGGCACCACGAGCAGTACTTC	CARGSRGGGHHEQYF
-	TRBJ2-2	-	TRBV9	TGTGCCAGCAGCGTCCAGGTCGCCGGGGAGCTGTTTTTT	CASSVQVAGELFF
-	TRBJ1-4	TRBD1	TRBV28	TGTGCCAGCAGTTCCGGACAGGGGGCGGTAGACTCCGGAAAACTGTTTTTT	CASSSGQGAVDSGKLFF
-	TRBJ2-3	-	TRBV13	TGTGCCAGCAGCTTAGGGGCGGGAACAGATACGCAGTATTTT	CASSLGAGTDTQYF
-	TRBJ2-3	-	TRBV30	TGTGCCTGGAGTGTACGCGTTAGCACAGATACGCAGTATTTT	CAWSVRVSTDTQYF
-	TRBJ2-5	-	TRBV7-9	TGTGCCAGCAGCCTGTCAGGGTCAGAGACCCAGTACTTC	CASSLSGSETQYF
-	TRBJ1-5	-	TRBV27	TGTGCCAGCAGCGTAGGGGTCAATAGCAATCAGCCCCAGCATTTT	CASSVGVNSNQPQHF
-	TRBJ2-3	TRBD2	TRBV28	TGTGCCAGCAGTTCCCTGACACCTCTAGCGGGAGCCCAATATACGCAGTATTTT	CASSSLTPLAGAQYTQYF
-	TRBJ2-7	-	TRBV28	TGTGCCAGCAGCATCCCGGCGGGGACCTACGAGCAGTACTTC	CASSIPAGTYEQYF
-	TRBJ1-2	-	TRBV7-9	TGTGCCAGCAGCCCGCGACAGAACCCAGCTAACTATGGCTACACCTTC	CASSPRQNPANYGYTF
-	TRBJ2-1	TRBD2	TRBV5-1	TGCGCCAGCAGCTCAGGACTAGCGGGAGAAGTATACAATGAGCAGTTCTTC	CASSSGLAGEVYNEQFF